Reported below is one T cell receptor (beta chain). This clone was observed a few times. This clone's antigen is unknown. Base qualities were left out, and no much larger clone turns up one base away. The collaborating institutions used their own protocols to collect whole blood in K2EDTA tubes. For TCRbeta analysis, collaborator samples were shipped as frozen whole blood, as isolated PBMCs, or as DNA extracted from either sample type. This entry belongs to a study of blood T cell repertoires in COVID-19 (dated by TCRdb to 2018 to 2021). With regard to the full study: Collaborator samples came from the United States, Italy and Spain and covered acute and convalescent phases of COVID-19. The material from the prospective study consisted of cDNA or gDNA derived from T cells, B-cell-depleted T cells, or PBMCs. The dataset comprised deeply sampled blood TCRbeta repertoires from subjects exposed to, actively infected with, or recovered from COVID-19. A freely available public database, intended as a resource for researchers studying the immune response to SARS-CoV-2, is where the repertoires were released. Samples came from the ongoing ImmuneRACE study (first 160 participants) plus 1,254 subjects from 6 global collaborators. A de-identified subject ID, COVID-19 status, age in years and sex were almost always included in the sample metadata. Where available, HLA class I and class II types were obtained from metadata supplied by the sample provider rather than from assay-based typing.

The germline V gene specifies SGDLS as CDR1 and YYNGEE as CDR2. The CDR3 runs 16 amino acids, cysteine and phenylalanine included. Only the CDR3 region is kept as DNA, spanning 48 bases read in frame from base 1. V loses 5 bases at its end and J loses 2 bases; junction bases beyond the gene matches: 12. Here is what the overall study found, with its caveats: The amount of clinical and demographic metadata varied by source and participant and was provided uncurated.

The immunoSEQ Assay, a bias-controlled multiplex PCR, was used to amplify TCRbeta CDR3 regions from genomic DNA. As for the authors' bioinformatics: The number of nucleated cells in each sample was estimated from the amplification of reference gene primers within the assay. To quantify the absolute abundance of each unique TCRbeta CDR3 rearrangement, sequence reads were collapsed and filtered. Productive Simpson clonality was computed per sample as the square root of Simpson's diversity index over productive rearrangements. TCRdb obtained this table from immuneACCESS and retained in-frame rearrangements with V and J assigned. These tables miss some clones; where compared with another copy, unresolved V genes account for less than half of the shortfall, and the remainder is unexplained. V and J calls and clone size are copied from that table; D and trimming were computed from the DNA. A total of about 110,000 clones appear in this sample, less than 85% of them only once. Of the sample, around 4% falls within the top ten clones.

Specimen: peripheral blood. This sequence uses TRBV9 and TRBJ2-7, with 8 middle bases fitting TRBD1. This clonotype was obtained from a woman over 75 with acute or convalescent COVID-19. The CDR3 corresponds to CASSTGTGAPTYEQYF. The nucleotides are TGTGCCAGCAGTACCGGGACAGGAGCCCCCACCTACGAGCAGTACTTC.